The next 4 T cell receptor beta chains were all read from a single sample in a study of CD8+ T cells in alopecia areata. Sequencing templates came from extracted RNA that was reverse transcribed into cDNA. Profiling relied on immunoSEQ multiplex PCR, and the TCRdb table lists in-frame clones only, not all of them. In the table there are about 5,900 clones, about 64% of which are singletons. Treatment denoted: oral pan-JAK inhibitor, 5-10 mg twice daily. Punch biopsies of lesional scalp, plus peripheral blood, were taken from alopecia areata patients. The sample in question was skin, obtained between weeks 30 and 35, from a patient treated with tofacitinib. The receptors derive from a human donor with alopecia areata.

A few counts support this clone. This sequence joins TRBV7-3 and TRBJ1-1; tentatively, D is TRBD1 (6 bases). The germline CDR1 and CDR2 sequences are SGHTA and FQGTGA. The CDR3 has 14 residues. Trimming shortened V by 2 bases and J by 4 bases, and 11 bases separated the two germline ends. The CDR3 sequence is CASSLSQGSTEAFF. The CDR3 DNA follows: TGTGCCAGCAGCTTATCTCAGGGGTCCACTGAAGCTTTCTTT.

The V call is TRBV5-1, the J call TRBJ1-2; the D gene is possibly TRBD1 (5 bases). V lost 1 base to trimming and J lost 4 bases, with 14 bases between them. Germline assignment: CDR1 SGHRS and CDR2 YFSETQ. The CDR3 totals 15 residues. For the CDR3, the DNA is TGCGCCAGCAGCTTGAAGGCAGGGAGGGGCTATGGCTACACCTTC. Translated: CASSLKAGRGYGYTF.

In DNA form, the CDR3 reads TGTGCCAGCAGCATACTTAACCTTAGACAGGGAGGGACCCTCCACTTT. Its translation is CASSILNLRQGGTLHF. This chain uses TRBV11-2 with TRBJ1-6; 7 bases map to TRBD1. Trimming took 5 bases from V and 14 from J; bases not matched to a gene: 18. The length of the CDR3 is 16 residues. Germline V gene data show CDR1 as SGHAT and CDR2 as FQNNGV. Complete variable domain (other parts from reference TRBV11-2 and TRBJ1-6): EAGVAQSPRYKIIEKRQSVAFWCNPISGHATLYWYQQILGQGPKLLIQFQNNGVVDDSQLPKDRFSAERLKGVDSTLKIQPAKLEDSAVYLCASSILNLRQGGTLHFGNGTRLTVT.

The gene calls are TRBV2 and TRBJ1-5; TRBD1 might be the D (6 bases). Germline V gene lookup returns CDR1 SNHLY and CDR2 FYNNEI. With 3 bases removed from V and 5 bases from J, the gap between germline ends came to 11 bases. CDR3 length: 14 residues. The CDR3 here is CASSESTGDQPQHF. The CDR3 DNA reads TGTGCCAGCAGTGAGTCGACAGGAGATCAGCCCCAGCATTTT.